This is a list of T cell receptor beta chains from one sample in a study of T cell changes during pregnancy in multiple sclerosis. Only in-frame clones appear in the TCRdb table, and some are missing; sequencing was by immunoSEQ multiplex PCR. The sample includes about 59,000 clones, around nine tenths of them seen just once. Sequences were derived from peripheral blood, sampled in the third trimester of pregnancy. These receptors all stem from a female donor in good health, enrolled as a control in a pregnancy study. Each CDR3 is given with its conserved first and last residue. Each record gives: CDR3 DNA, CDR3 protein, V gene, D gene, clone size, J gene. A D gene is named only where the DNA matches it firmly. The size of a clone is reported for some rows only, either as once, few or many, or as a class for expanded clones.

CDR3 DNA: TGTGCCAGCAGAGGGGGTTCAGGGGGCTACACCTTC
CDR3 protein: CASRGGSGGYTF
V gene: TRBV25-1
D gene: -
clone size: -
J gene: TRBJ1-2

CDR3 DNA: TGTGCCAGCAGTTCAACAGGGACTAGCAATCAGCCCCAGCATTTT
CDR3 protein: CASSSTGTSNQPQHF
V gene: TRBV6-6
D gene: -
clone size: -
J gene: TRBJ1-5

CDR3 DNA: TGTGCCAGCAGCTTTTACAGCCCTAGGCTAGCGGTTAGCACAGATACGCAGTATTTT
CDR3 protein: CASSFYSPRLAVSTDTQYF
V gene: TRBV5-5
D gene: TRBD2
clone size: -
J gene: TRBJ2-3

CDR3 DNA: TGTGCCAGCAGAGGTGTCGGAGACGAGCAGTACTTC
CDR3 protein: CASRGVGDEQYF
V gene: TRBV25-1
D gene: -
clone size: -
J gene: TRBJ2-7

CDR3 DNA: TGTGCCAGCAGCTTCGTACTCGAGGGAAGTGAGCAGTTCTTC
CDR3 protein: CASSFVLEGSEQFF
V gene: TRBV7-9
D gene: -
clone size: -
J gene: TRBJ2-1

CDR3 DNA: TGCGCCAGCAGCTTAACCGAGGGGAGGACTGAAGCTTTCTTT
CDR3 protein: CASSLTEGRTEAFF
V gene: TRBV5-1
D gene: -
clone size: -
J gene: TRBJ1-1

CDR3 DNA: TGCGCCAGCAGCCAAGAGTGGACTAGCACAGATACGCAGTATTTT
CDR3 protein: CASSQEWTSTDTQYF
V gene: TRBV4-3
D gene: -
clone size: -
J gene: TRBJ2-3

CDR3 DNA: TGCGCCAGCAGCACCCGGACAGGGGGCTCATGGCAGTACTTC
CDR3 protein: CASSTRTGGSWQYF
V gene: TRBV5-1
D gene: TRBD1
clone size: once
J gene: TRBJ2-7

CDR3 DNA: TGCGCCAGCAGCGGCGGACAGGGGATAATCGGAAACACCATATATTTT
CDR3 protein: CASSGGQGIIGNTIYF
V gene: TRBV5-1
D gene: TRBD1
clone size: -
J gene: TRBJ1-3

CDR3 DNA: TGTGCCAGCAGCCAAGGGACAGGCCAGTATTTT
CDR3 protein: CASSQGTGQYF
V gene: TRBV14
D gene: TRBD1
clone size: once
J gene: TRBJ2-3

CDR3 DNA: TGTGCCAGCAGGGACTCACAATTTAAGAATGAGCAGTTCTTC
CDR3 protein: CASRDSQFKNEQFF
V gene: TRBV2
D gene: -
clone size: -
J gene: TRBJ2-1

CDR3 DNA: TGTGCCAGCAGCCTTACTAGCGCACCATTCAATGAGCAGTTCTTC
CDR3 protein: CASSLTSAPFNEQFF
V gene: TRBV7-3
D gene: TRBD2
clone size: -
J gene: TRBJ2-1

CDR3 DNA: TGTGCCAGCAGCCCCCACTTGGACAGCACTGAAGCTTTCTTT
CDR3 protein: CASSPHLDSTEAFF
V gene: TRBV14
D gene: -
clone size: -
J gene: TRBJ1-1

CDR3 DNA: TGTGCCAGCAGCTTCCAGGCGTTAGATACGCAGTATTTT
CDR3 protein: CASSFQALDTQYF
V gene: TRBV7-9
D gene: -
clone size: few
J gene: TRBJ2-3

CDR3 DNA: TGTGCCAGCAGTTTCTACTACGAGCAGTACTTC
CDR3 protein: CASSFYYEQYF
V gene: TRBV6-6
D gene: -
clone size: -
J gene: TRBJ2-7

CDR3 DNA: TGTGCCAGCAGTTCTCATGGACTAGCGGGAGGGGGAGATACGCAGTATTTT
CDR3 protein: CASSSHGLAGGGDTQYF
V gene: TRBV28
D gene: TRBD2
clone size: -
J gene: TRBJ2-3

CDR3 DNA: TGTGCCACCTCCTTCCGGGATCCCCGACTTAATGAGCAGTTCTTC
CDR3 protein: CATSFRDPRLNEQFF
V gene: TRBV27
D gene: -
clone size: -
J gene: TRBJ2-1

CDR3 DNA: TGTGCCAGCAGCCGACAGGCAGCCCCGGGTGGCTACACCTTC
CDR3 protein: CASSRQAAPGGYTF
V gene: TRBV14
D gene: -
clone size: -
J gene: TRBJ1-2

CDR3 DNA: TGTGCCAGCAGCCCCACGCTACGGGGGGGCGGGACCGGGGAGCTGTTTTTT
CDR3 protein: CASSPTLRGGGTGELFF
V gene: TRBV5-4
D gene: TRBD2
clone size: once
J gene: TRBJ2-2

CDR3 DNA: TGTGCCAGCAGTTTACCGCGAAACATTCAGTACTTC
CDR3 protein: CASSLPRNIQYF
V gene: TRBV28
D gene: -
clone size: -
J gene: TRBJ2-4

CDR3 DNA: TGTGCCATCAGTTCCGGGGGGGAAAACACTGAAGCTTTCTTT
CDR3 protein: CAISSGGENTEAFF
V gene: TRBV10-3
D gene: -
clone size: -
J gene: TRBJ1-1

CDR3 DNA: TGTGCCAGCAGCTATAACAGGGGGCTCGCAGATACGCAGTATTTT
CDR3 protein: CASSYNRGLADTQYF
V gene: TRBV5-4
D gene: TRBD1
clone size: once
J gene: TRBJ2-3

CDR3 DNA: TGTGCCAGCAGCTTGGGTGGACAGGGCACGGGATCACCCCTCCACTTT
CDR3 protein: CASSLGGQGTGSPLHF
V gene: TRBV5-5
D gene: TRBD1
clone size: -
J gene: TRBJ1-6

CDR3 DNA: TGTGCCAGCAGTTACAAAGGACAGGGGTATGGTGAGCAGTTCTTC
CDR3 protein: CASSYKGQGYGEQFF
V gene: TRBV6-5
D gene: TRBD1
clone size: -
J gene: TRBJ2-1

CDR3 DNA: TGTGCCAGCAGCCGGACTAGCGGGAGCGGGGAGCAGTTCTTC
CDR3 protein: CASSRTSGSGEQFF
V gene: TRBV5-4
D gene: TRBD2
clone size: few
J gene: TRBJ2-1

CDR3 DNA: TGTGCCACCAGCAGAGATCCCAGGCCTAGCACAGATACGCAGTATTTT
CDR3 protein: CATSRDPRPSTDTQYF
V gene: TRBV15
D gene: -
clone size: -
J gene: TRBJ2-3

CDR3 DNA: TGTGCCAGCAGTGCGACTAGCGGGGGGGCCTACGAGCAGTTCTTC
CDR3 protein: CASSATSGGAYEQFF
V gene: TRBV6-4
D gene: TRBD2
clone size: -
J gene: TRBJ2-1

CDR3 DNA: TGTGCCAGCAGTCTACTAGCGGGGGGAACCTACGAGCAGTACTTC
CDR3 protein: CASSLLAGGTYEQYF
V gene: TRBV6-5
D gene: TRBD2
clone size: once
J gene: TRBJ2-7

CDR3 DNA: TGCGCCAGCAGCTTGGACGGGTCTAACACTGAAGCTTTCTTT
CDR3 protein: CASSLDGSNTEAFF
V gene: TRBV5-1
D gene: -
clone size: -
J gene: TRBJ1-1

CDR3 DNA: TGTGCCTGGAGTCGGACAGGTCCTGCCCTGAACACTGAAGCTTTCTTT
CDR3 protein: CAWSRTGPALNTEAFF
V gene: TRBV30
D gene: TRBD1
clone size: few
J gene: TRBJ1-1

CDR3 DNA: TGTGCCAGCAGCCCAACAGGGTCTGGGGCCAACGTCCTGACTTTC
CDR3 protein: CASSPTGSGANVLTF
V gene: TRBV7-3
D gene: -
clone size: -
J gene: TRBJ2-6

CDR3 DNA: TGCGCCAGCGCCCCCCGGACAGGGGCCACTGAAGCTTTCTTT
CDR3 protein: CASAPRTGATEAFF
V gene: TRBV5-1
D gene: TRBD1
clone size: -
J gene: TRBJ1-1

CDR3 DNA: TGTGCCAGCACCTCACCCCCCACAGGGGACTATGGCTACACCTTC
CDR3 protein: CASTSPPTGDYGYTF
V gene: TRBV28
D gene: TRBD1
clone size: -
J gene: TRBJ1-2